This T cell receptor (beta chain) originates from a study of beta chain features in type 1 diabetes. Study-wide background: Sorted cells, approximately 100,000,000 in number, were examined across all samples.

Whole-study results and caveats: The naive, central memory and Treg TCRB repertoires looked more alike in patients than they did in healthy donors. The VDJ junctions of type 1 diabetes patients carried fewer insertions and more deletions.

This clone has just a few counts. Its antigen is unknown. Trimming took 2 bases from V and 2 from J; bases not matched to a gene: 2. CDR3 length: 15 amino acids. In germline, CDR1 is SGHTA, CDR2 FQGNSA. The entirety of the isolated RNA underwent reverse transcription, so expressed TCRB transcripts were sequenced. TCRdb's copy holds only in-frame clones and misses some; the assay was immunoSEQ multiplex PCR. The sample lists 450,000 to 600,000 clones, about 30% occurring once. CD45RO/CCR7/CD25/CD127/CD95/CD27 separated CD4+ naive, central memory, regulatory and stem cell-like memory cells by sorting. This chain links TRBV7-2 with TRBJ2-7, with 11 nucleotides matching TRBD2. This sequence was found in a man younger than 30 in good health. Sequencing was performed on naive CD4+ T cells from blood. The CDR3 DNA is TGTGCCAGCAGCTTAAGGACTAGCGGGCCCTACGAGCAGTACTTC. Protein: CASSLRTSGPYEQYF.